What follows are 19 T cell receptor beta chains derived from one specimen sequenced in a study of siplizumab effects on memory and regulatory T cells. Generated by immunoSEQ multiplex PCR, the TCRdb table keeps only in-frame clones and is missing some. The sample lists about 50,000 clones; around 98% were seen once. Sequenced: naive CD8+ T cells sorted from blood. Receptors were obtained from a human donor in good health.

The chain uses TRBV4-1 and TRBJ2-7; D uncertain. V was pared by 0 bases and J by 4 bases, with 7 bases between. CDR3 length equals 13 residues. Germline CDR1 and CDR2: MGHRA and YSYEKL. In nucleotides, the CDR3 is TGCGCCAGCAGCCAAGACCCTCCGTACGAGCAGTACTTC. It codes for CASSQDPPYEQYF.

This rearrangement joins TRBV7-2 to TRBJ2-3, with TRBD1 matching over 7 bases. The CDR3 spans 13 residues. V dropped 10 bases and J dropped 2; count of bases not matched to a gene: 6. Germline CDR1 reads SGHTA; CDR2 reads FQGNSA. CDR3 amino acids: CATPDRFTDTQYF. Here the CDR3 DNA reads TGTGCCACCCCGGACAGGTTCACAGATACGCAGTATTTT.

The gene calls are TRBV6-5 and TRBJ2-7; 7 bases align to TRBD2. This CDR3 comprises 13 residues. The V segment lost 4 bases and the J segment 6 bases; nucleotides outside the gene matches: 6. Germline CDR1 reads MNHEY; CDR2 reads SVGAGI. The CDR3 DNA sequence: TGTGCCAGCAGTTCCGCGCGCGGGGGCGAGCAGTACTTC. Amino acids: CASSSARGGEQYF.

The V and J genes are TRBV13 and TRBJ2-3; D unresolved. Trimming removed 5 bases from V and 4 bases from J, with 13 bases in between. Germline-derived CDR1 and CDR2 are PRHDT and FYEKMQ (reference sequence). This CDR3 has 14 amino acids. As DNA, the CDR3 is TGTGCCAGCAGCCCCCCCGACAATTCAGATACGCAGTATTTT. Translation: CASSPPDNSDTQYF.

J is TRBJ1-1 and V is TRBV2; 9 bases are a match to TRBD1. Germline V gene sequence: CDR1 SNHLY, CDR2 FYNNEI. The CDR3 consists of 14 residues. The junction had 9 bases not matched to a gene; V was cut back by 6 bases and J by 7 bases. CDR3 in DNA: TGTGCCAGCAGGGCCGGGACAGGGTATGGTGAAGCTTTCTTT. Translation: CASRAGTGYGEAFF.

This sequence joins TRBV6-5 and TRBJ2-7, with D perhaps being TRBD1 or TRBD2 (6 bases each). Germline V gene lookup returns CDR1 MNHEY and CDR2 SVGAGI. The CDR3 length is 16 residues. V dropped 2 bases and J dropped 7 bases, with 21 bases sitting between them. CDR3 DNA: TGTGCCAGCAGTTACACCTTTCGGGGGCAGGGGCGGGAGCAGTACTTC. This encodes CASSYTFRGQGREQYF.

The chain uses TRBV5-1 and TRBJ2-5; D gene unclear. The CDR3 has 14 amino acids. Trimming removed 1 base at V and 1 base at J, with 8 bases between. CDR1 is SGHRS, CDR2 YFSETQ, per germline. The CDR3 nucleotides are TGCGCCAGCAGCTTGCCTGGTTTCCAAGAGACCCAGTACTTC. It yields the protein CASSLPGFQETQYF.

The J gene is TRBJ2-7, the V gene TRBV19; 10 nucleotides line up with TRBD1. V shed 7 bases, J shed 6 bases, and the junction held 3 bases outside the gene matches. The germline V gene has CDR1 LNHDA and CDR2 SQIVND (reference sequence). The CDR3 spans 12 residues. CDR3 loop: CASTGQGIEQYF. CDR3 nucleotides: TGTGCCAGTACGGGACAGGGGATCGAGCAGTACTTC.

This sequence joins TRBV27 and TRBJ1-3; D call uncertain. V lost 0 bases to trimming and J lost 0 bases, with 6 bases between them. This CDR3 region has 15 residues. Germline CDR1 reads MNHEY; CDR2 reads SMNVEV (reference sequence). CDR3 loop: CASSLSINSGNTIYF. In DNA, the CDR3 is TGTGCCAGCAGTTTATCGATTAACTCTGGAAACACCATATATTTT.

This chain links TRBV7-9 with TRBJ2-5; 8 bases map to TRBD1. Germline CDR1 SEHNR, CDR2 FQNEAQ (reference sequence). CDR3 length: 13 residues. V lost 5 bases and J lost 5; bases outside the gene matches: 4. The CDR3 DNA reads TGTGCCAGCAGCCCGACAGGGGAGGAGACCCAGTACTTC. Protein sequence: CASSPTGEETQYF.

The V gene is TRBV6-5, the J gene TRBJ2-2, with D possibly matching TRBD2 (5 bases). Germline V gene data show CDR1 as MNHEY and CDR2 as SVGAGI. This CDR3 is 15 amino acids long. The ends were cut back, 5 bases at V and 0 bases at J, with 10 bases in the middle. CDR3: CASSLAGPNTGELFF. As DNA, the CDR3 is TGTGCCAGCAGTCTGGCGGGTCCGAACACCGGGGAGCTGTTTTTT.

J is TRBJ1-3 and V is TRBV18; D remains unclear. The CDR3 sequence is 15 residues long. Germline V gene lookup returns CDR1 KGHSH and CDR2 LQKENI. The V end was cut by 3 bases, the J end by 4 bases, with 13 bases between. The CDR3, as DNA: TGTGCCAGCTCACCCGAAGGAGGGCTCGGAAACACCATATATTTT. The encoded protein is CASSPEGGLGNTIYF.

This clone was recorded only once. The chain links TRBV4-2 to TRBJ2-1; possible D gene TRBD2, 6 bases. Between the trimmed V and J ends, which lost 1 base and 5 bases, there was a span of 15 bases. CDR3 length: 16 residues. CDR1 is LGHNA, CDR2 YNFKEQ, per germline. Written as DNA, the CDR3 is TGTGCCAGCAGCCAAGGGGTGGGGGGAGACAACAATGAGCAGTTCTTC. Translating it yields CASSQGVGGDNNEQFF.

The gene calls are TRBV6-5 and TRBJ1-1; D is undetermined. Looked up from germline, CDR1 is MNHEY and CDR2 is SVGAGI. The CDR3 loop spans 16 amino acids. V gave up 3 bases and J gave up 0 bases, with 14 bases separating them. This chain's CDR3 is CASSYFPATLNTEAFF. CDR3 bases: TGTGCCAGCAGTTATTTCCCAGCTACCTTGAACACTGAAGCTTTCTTT.

This chain connects TRBV4-1 to TRBJ1-2, with 8 bases matching TRBD1. This CDR3 contains 15 residues. CDR1 is MGHRA, CDR2 YSYEKL, per germline. J gave up 7 bases and V 0 bases, and 7 bases lay outside the gene matches. The CDR3 is CASSQEGQGAGGYTF. For the CDR3, the DNA is TGCGCCAGCAGCCAAGAAGGGCAGGGGGCGGGTGGCTACACCTTC.

V and J are TRBV9 and TRBJ2-1; TRBD2 aligns across 8 bases. The length of the CDR3 is 14 residues. Germline trimming cut 5 bases from V and 3 bases from J; bases unmatched to any gene: 4. Germline V CDR1 and CDR2: SGDLS, YYNGEE. CDR3 region: CASSLSGGYNEQFF. CDR3 DNA: TGTGCCAGCAGTCTGAGCGGGGGCTACAATGAGCAGTTCTTC.

The rearrangement uses TRBV19 and TRBJ1-5, with 12 positions matching TRBD1. V was clipped by 7 bases and J by 6 bases; unmatched bases: 13. The CDR3 spans 17 residues. Per the germline V gene, CDR1 is LNHDA and CDR2 is SQIVND (reference sequence). The CDR3 here is CASTHLRDRGLGQPQHF. The CDR3, as DNA: TGTGCCAGTACCCACCTCCGGGACAGGGGGCTTGGTCAGCCCCAGCATTTT.

The chain has TRBV2 and TRBJ2-1, with D hard to call. This CDR3 is built from 14 residues. The V end was cut by 6 bases, the J end by 8 bases, with 17 bases between. Germline CDR1 is SNHLY and CDR2 is FYNNEI. As DNA, the CDR3 is TGTGCCAGCAGCGAAAGGCTGGGTGAGGATGAGCAGTTCTTC. Translation: CASSERLGEDEQFF.

The chain couples TRBV2 to TRBJ1-2; 8 bases map to TRBD1. The CDR3 length is 14 residues. Germline CDR1 and CDR2: SNHLY and FYNNEI. V lost 8 bases, J lost 3 bases, and 8 bases stayed unmatched. The CDR3 region is CASAAPGQDYGYTF. CDR3 nucleotides: TGTGCCAGCGCTGCCCCGGGACAGGACTATGGCTACACCTTC.